This TCR beta chain stems from a study of blood T cell repertoires in COVID-19. Study background: Some COVID-19 samples were acute and others convalescent; all came from the United States, Italy and Spain. In each case, the material was cDNA or gDNA derived from T cells, B-cell-depleted T cells, or PBMCs.

Germline CDR1 and CDR2: SQVTM and ANQGSEA. Trimming cost V 5 bases and J 5 bases, with 9 bases left between them. This CDR3 comprises 11 residues. Sequencing was performed with immunoSEQ multiplex PCR; in TCRdb, only in-frame clones are kept and a portion is missing. This table holds around 60,000 clones, approximately 90% found once. The Seattle patients, enrolled during active infection, were followed longitudinally. Sequences were obtained from peripheral blood. The source is a woman aged 60 to 75 with COVID-19, enrolled during active disease. The chain combines TRBV29-1 with TRBJ1-2; D is undetermined. Here the CDR3 DNA reads TGCAGCGTTTACGGGGTTTATGGCTACACCTTC. This codes for CSVYGVYGYTF.